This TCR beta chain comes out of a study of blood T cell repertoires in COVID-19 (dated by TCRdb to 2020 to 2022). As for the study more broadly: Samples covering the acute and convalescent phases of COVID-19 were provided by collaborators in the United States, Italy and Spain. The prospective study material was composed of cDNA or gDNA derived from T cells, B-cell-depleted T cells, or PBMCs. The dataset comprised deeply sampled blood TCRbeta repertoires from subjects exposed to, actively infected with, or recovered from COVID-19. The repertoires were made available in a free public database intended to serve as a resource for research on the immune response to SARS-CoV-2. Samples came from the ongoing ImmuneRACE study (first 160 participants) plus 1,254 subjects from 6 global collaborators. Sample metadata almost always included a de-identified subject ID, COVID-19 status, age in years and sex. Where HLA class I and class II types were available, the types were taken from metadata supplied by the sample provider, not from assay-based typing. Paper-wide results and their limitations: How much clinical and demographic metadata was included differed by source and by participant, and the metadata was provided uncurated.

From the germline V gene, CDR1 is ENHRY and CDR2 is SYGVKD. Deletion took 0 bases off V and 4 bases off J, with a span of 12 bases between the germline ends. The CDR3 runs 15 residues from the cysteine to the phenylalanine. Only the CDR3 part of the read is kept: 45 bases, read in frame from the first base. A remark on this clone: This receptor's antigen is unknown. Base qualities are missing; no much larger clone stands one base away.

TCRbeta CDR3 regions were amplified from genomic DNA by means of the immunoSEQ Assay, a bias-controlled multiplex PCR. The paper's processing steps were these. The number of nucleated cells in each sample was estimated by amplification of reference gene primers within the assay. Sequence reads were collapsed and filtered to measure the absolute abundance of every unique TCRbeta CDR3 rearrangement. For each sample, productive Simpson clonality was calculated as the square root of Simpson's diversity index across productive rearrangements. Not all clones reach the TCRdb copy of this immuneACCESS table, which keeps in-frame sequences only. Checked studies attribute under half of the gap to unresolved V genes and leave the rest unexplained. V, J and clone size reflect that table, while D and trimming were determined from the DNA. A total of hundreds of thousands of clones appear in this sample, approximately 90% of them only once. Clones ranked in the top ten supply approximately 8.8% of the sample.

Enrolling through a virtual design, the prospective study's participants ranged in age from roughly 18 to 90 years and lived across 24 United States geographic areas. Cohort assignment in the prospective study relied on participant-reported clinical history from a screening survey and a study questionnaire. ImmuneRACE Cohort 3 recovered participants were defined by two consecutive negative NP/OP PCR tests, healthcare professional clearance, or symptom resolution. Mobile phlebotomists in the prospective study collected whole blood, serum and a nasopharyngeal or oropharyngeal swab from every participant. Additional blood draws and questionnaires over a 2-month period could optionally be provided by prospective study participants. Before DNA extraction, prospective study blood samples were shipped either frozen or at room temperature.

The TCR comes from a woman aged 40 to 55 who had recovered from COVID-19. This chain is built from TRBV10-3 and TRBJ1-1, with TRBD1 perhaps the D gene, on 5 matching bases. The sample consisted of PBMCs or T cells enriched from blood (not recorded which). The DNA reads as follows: TGTGCCATCAGTGAGTCGGAGGGGCAGGGCACTGAAGCTTTCTTT. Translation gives CAISESEGQGTEAFF.